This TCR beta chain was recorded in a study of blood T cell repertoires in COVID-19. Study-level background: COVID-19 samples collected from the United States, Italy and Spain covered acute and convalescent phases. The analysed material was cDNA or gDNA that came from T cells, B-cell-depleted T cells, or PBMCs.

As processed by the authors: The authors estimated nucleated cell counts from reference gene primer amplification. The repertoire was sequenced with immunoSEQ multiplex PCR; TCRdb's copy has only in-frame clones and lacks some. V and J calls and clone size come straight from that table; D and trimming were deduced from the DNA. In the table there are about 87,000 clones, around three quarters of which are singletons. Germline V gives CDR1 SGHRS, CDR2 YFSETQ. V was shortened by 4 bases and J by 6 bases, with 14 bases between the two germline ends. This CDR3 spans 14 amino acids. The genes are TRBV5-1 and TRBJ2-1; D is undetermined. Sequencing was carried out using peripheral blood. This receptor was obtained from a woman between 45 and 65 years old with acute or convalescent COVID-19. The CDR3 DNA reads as TGCGCCAGCAGCAGGCCCCCCCAGGTCAATGAGCAGTTCTTC. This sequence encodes CASSRPPQVNEQFF.